This T cell receptor beta chain was found in a study of shared clonotypes between healthy human individuals (dated by TCRdb to between 2020 and 2021). The study in broad terms: A few men and a couple of women, aged 18 to 49 years, made up the cohort. For each donor, three plates each were used for CD4 naive and CD4 memory, two plates were used for CD8 naive, and one plate was used for CD8 memory. To estimate repertoire size and how much clonotype sharing occurs between individuals, the study deeply sequenced the blood TCR repertoires of five or six healthy adults. To increase sequencing depth and limit assay-specific biases, TCR repertoire library preparation and sequencing were carried out by different laboratories using diverse techniques. Leukapheresis yielded between about 0.85 and 9.5 billion PBMCs per donor.

Using the deep immunoSEQ assay, multiplex PCR amplified TCR CDR3 regions from genomic DNA. Extracted genomic DNA from each cell subset was spread evenly across all wells of several immunoSEQ 96-well plates, with each plate serving as a replicate. For sorted subsets, roughly 0.2 ug genomic DNA, equal to about 30,000 T cell genomes, was loaded into each replicate PCR. The purified libraries were quantified using a Qubit 3.0 fluorometer, sized with a Bioanalyzer 2100, and then quantified again using the KAPA Library Quantification kit. Every immunoSEQ 96-well plate was sequenced on a separate single-read 150-cycle Illumina NextSeq 550 flow cell. As for the original processing: Because the immunoSEQ output held only junctional sequences and lacked quality scores, the filtering could not match the filtering applied to full-length reads. Sequences were annotated with PyIR, a Python wrapper for IgBLAST v1.9, and V/J genes and CDR3 were assigned using IMGT germline references. Reads were removed for weak V/J assignments (E-value above 1e-6), missing CDR3, stop codons, out-of-frame junctions, or ambiguous translated residues. A V3J clonotype was defined by an identical inferred V gene, J gene, and CDR3 amino acid sequence. The percentage overlap between two repertoires was calculated by dividing the number of shared unique clonotypes by the size of the smaller repertoire. Three approaches were used to assess repertoire richness: RTK rarefaction, the Chao1 estimator, and Recon v2.1 estimates of unobserved clonotypes. OLGA was used to compute generation probabilities for all TCRbeta clonotypes that the gDNA method yielded from a handful of donors. TCRdb obtained this table from immuneACCESS and retained in-frame rearrangements with V and J assigned. These tables miss some clones; where compared with another copy, unresolved V genes account for less than half of the shortfall, and the remainder is unexplained. That table furnishes V, J and clone size, whereas the DNA furnished D and trimming. For this sample the table gives about 2.1 million clones, of which approximately 94% were detected only once. Of the sample, over 1.5% is held by the ten largest clones.

CD8 naive samples were obtained by positive selection for CCR7 among CD45RO-negative cells, yielding a CD45RA+CCR7+ population from which TemRA cells were excluded. The donors were healthy, HIV-negative adults who had no recently reported acute infections or vaccinations. All donors were Caucasian adults living in Nashville, Tennessee, USA. Blood was collected by leukapheresis, and PBMCs were isolated by Ficoll-Histopaque density gradient centrifugation and then cryopreserved in liquid nitrogen vapor phase. Analytical flow cytometry was used to check the purity and quantity of each magnetically sorted T cell population. Genomic DNA was isolated from each sorted fraction and quantified by UV absorbance on a Nanodrop 2000c. Spanning cysteine to phenylalanine, the CDR3 consists of 19 amino acids. The DNA shown is the 57-base CDR3, in frame from base 1. CDR1 and CDR2 are drawn from the germline V gene (reference sequence): LNHDA, SQIVND. After removal of 7 bases from V and 4 bases from J, the junction retains 21 bases not matched to a gene.

Note on this clone: Its antigen specificity is not known. No base quality values were provided; no much bigger clone lies one nucleotide off.

What the authors observed across the whole study: Sampling was restricted to blood, and TCR repertoires in tissues likely differ from the TCR repertoires found in blood. Naive subsets generally had larger estimated clonotype richness than memory subsets did. Incomplete sequencing was indicated by rarefaction of sorted-subset datasets, despite the large sequencing depth. Compared with non-shared clonotypes, the clonotypes found in all four sorted-subset donors had higher generation probabilities. Pairwise subsampling led to the expectation that sequencing depth would affect the degree of clonotype sharing among donors. The genetic and exposure-history diversity represented was limited by the small number of donors. Across four donors, approximately 4.6% of naive CD4, around 3.3% of naive CD8, 2.3% of memory CD4, and about 0.4% of memory CD8 clonotypes were shared.

The V and J genes are TRBV19 and TRBJ1-2, with 10 middle bases fitting TRBD1. This receptor was identified in a man aged 18-30 years in good health. Some clones in this sample may be carry-over from other donors' samples. Source material: naive CD8+ T cells from PBMCs. The cell subset or site label of this sample denotes: CD45RA+CCR7+. The nucleotide sequence is TGTGCCAGTAAATTTATGAGACAGGGGGCGTCCTCTGTCATCTATGGCTACACCTTC. Its coded protein is CASKFMRQGASSVIYGYTF.